A selection of T cell receptor beta chains follows, all from one sample in a study of Graves' ophthalmopathy and Graves' hyperthyroidism. TCRdb processed the multiplex PCR reads anew with MiXCR; each CDR3 protein has one entry. The sample consists of about 210,000 distinct CDR3 sequences, just under 30% of them appearing once. The sequencing input was peripheral blood. These receptors were collected from a man aged 50 or older with Graves' ophthalmopathy. Each CDR3 is given with its conserved first and last residue. A D gene is named only where the DNA matches it firmly. A clone size is listed for some rows: how often the clone was seen (once, few, many), or a class if it is expanded.

D,V,size,J,DNA,CDR3
TRBD1,TRBV6-2/TRBV6-3,-,TRBJ2-7,TGTGCCAGCAGTGCCTCAGGGGGCGGATACGAGCAGTACTTC,CASSASGGGYEQYF
-,TRBV11-2,few,TRBJ1-2,TGTGCCAGCAGCCCTAACAGGGCAGATTATGGCTACACCTTC,CASSPNRADYGYTF
-,TRBV5-1,many,TRBJ1-2,TGCGCCAGCAGCCCCGGGGGACGGCCCCTAGGCTACACCTTC,CASSPGGRPLGYTF
-,TRBV7-2,-,TRBJ1-3,TGTGCCAGCAGTTTCGAAGGGAACACCATATATTTT,CASSFEGNTIYF
-,TRBV28,many,TRBJ2-5,TGTGCCAGCAGTTTACCGACGCAAGAGACCCAGTACTTC,CASSLPTQETQYF
-,TRBV7-2,-,TRBJ2-7,TGTGCCAGCAGCTTAGGCTGGGGTATGAGTTACGAGCAGTACTTC,CASSLGWGMSYEQYF
-,TRBV12-3/TRBV12-4,-,TRBJ1-5,TGTGCCAGCAGAAGATCAGGGGAGCTGGGTCAGCCCCAGCATTTT,CASRRSGELGQPQHF
TRBD2,TRBV28,many,TRBJ2-2,TGTGCCAGCAGTCCCTGGGGAGGGACCCCCGCGAGTACCGGGGAGCTGTTTTTT,CASSPWGGTPASTGELFF
-,TRBV6-1,many,TRBJ1-3,TGTGCCAGCAGACAGAGCTCTGGAAACACCATATATTTT,CASRQSSGNTIYF
-,TRBV29-1,many,TRBJ2-7,TGCAGCGTTGAAGAAGAGTACGAGCAGTACTTC,CSVEEEYEQYF
TRBD1,TRBV7-2,many,TRBJ1-6,TGTGCCAGCAGCGCTCAACAGGGGTCGAGTTCACCCCTCCACTTT,CASSAQQGSSSPLHF
TRBD1,TRBV9,many,TRBJ2-5,TGTGCCAGCAGCGGGACAGGCGAACAAGAGACCCAGTACTTC,CASSGTGEQETQYF
TRBD2,TRBV5-6,many,TRBJ2-5,TGTGCCAGCAGCTCCCCGACTAGCGGCCTGCGGGAGACCCAGTACTTC,CASSSPTSGLRETQYF
-,TRBV29-1,many,TRBJ2-2,TGCAGCGTTGTGGGGGACGTGAACACCGGGGAGCTGTTTTTT,CSVVGDVNTGELFF
-,TRBV10-2,many,TRBJ1-2,TGCGCCAGCAGGGGGGGGCAGGGGAATGGCTACACCTTC,CASRGGQGNGYTF
TRBD1,TRBV27,few,TRBJ1-5,TGTGCCAGCAATTTGCAGGGGGCAGGGCAGCCCCAGCATTTT,CASNLQGAGQPQHF
TRBD1,TRBV5-1,many,TRBJ1-1,TGCGCCAGCAGTCAGGGGGCAAGGACTGAAGCTTTCTTT,CASSQGARTEAFF
TRBD1,TRBV19,many,TRBJ2-4,TGTGCCAGTAGGAGGGACAGATCGACCAAAAACATTCAGTACTTC,CASRRDRSTKNIQYF
-,TRBV12-3/TRBV12-4,many,TRBJ2-4,TGTGCCAGCAGTTTTCCGGCGGGACTAGCCAAAAACATTCAGTACTTC,CASSFPAGLAKNIQYF
-,TRBV28,many,TRBJ2-7,TGTGCCAGCCGGGATCCCTCCTCCTACGAGCAGTACTTC,CASRDPSSYEQYF
TRBD2,TRBV27,many,TRBJ2-7,TGTGCCAGCAGTTCCCCCCAAGCGGGGACTGGGGGAGAGCAGTACTTC,CASSSPQAGTGGEQYF
-,TRBV28,many,TRBJ2-5,TGTGCCAGCAGTCCACCGGCCGAGGGTTTAGAGACCCAGTACTTC,CASSPPAEGLETQYF
-,TRBV7-8,many,TRBJ1-1,TGTGCCAGCAGCTTACAACGGACACTTATAAACACTGAAGCTTTCTTT,CASSLQRTLINTEAFF
-,TRBV11-3,many,TRBJ1-2,TGTGCCAGCAGCTTATCCTCGACGGAAGGCTACACCTTC,CASSLSSTEGYTF
-,TRBV11-2,many,TRBJ2-5,TGTGCCAGCAGCTTAGTGGGGGACTTCGCGGAGACCCAGTACTTC,CASSLVGDFAETQYF
-,TRBV6-2/TRBV6-3,-,TRBJ1-2,TGTGCCAGCAGTTACTCAGGCGCCGGTGGCTATGGCTACACCTTC,CASSYSGAGGYGYTF
-,TRBV6-1,-,TRBJ1-1,TGTGCCAGCCCAGGGTTTACAGCAGACACTGAAGCTTTCTTT,CASPGFTADTEAFF
-,TRBV2,many,TRBJ1-5,TGTGCCAGCAGTGCGGGTGATAGCAATCAGCCCCAGCATTTT,CASSAGDSNQPQHF
TRBD1,TRBV5-5,many,TRBJ1-1,TGTGCCAGCAGCTGGGCGGGACAGGCGGGCACTGAAGCTTTCTTT,CASSWAGQAGTEAFF
-,TRBV24-1,-,TRBJ1-2,TGTGCCACCAGTGATTCCGACAGCCGCCCCTATGGCTACACCTTC,CATSDSDSRPYGYTF
TRBD1,TRBV12-3/TRBV12-4,-,TRBJ1-6,TGTGCCAGCAGTCCGGGACAGGGGCCAAATTCACCCCTCCACTTT,CASSPGQGPNSPLHF
-,TRBV20-1,many,TRBJ2-2,TGCAGTGCTATGCCTCCTCTAGCTGGTACCGGGGAGCTGTTTTTT,CSAMPPLAGTGELFF
TRBD1,TRBV6-1,many,TRBJ1-1,TGTGCCAGCAGTGAAGCCGGGACAGGGGCCACTGAAGCTTTCTTT,CASSEAGTGATEAFF
-,TRBV6-1,-,TRBJ2-2,TGTGCCAGCAGTCCTGACTTCTACGCGAACACCGGGGAGCTGTTTTTT,CASSPDFYANTGELFF
TRBD2,TRBV15,many,TRBJ2-5,TGTGCCACCAGCAGCTTGGGCCAGCGGGGGACCCAGTACTTC,CATSSLGQRGTQYF
-,TRBV29-1,-,TRBJ1-1,TGCAGCGCTTCGACATCGCGCGGTGGAGAAGCTTTCTTT,CSASTSRGGEAFF
TRBD2,TRBV12-3/TRBV12-4,few,TRBJ2-7,TGTGCCAGCAGCCGCGGACTAGCGGGTTACTACGAGCAGTACTTC,CASSRGLAGYYEQYF
TRBD1,TRBV27,many,TRBJ2-5,TGTGCCAGCAGTTTATCCCCGCCCGGGACAGGGGGACGAGAGACCCAGTACTTC,CASSLSPPGTGGRETQYF
TRBD1,TRBV5-4,many,TRBJ2-5,TGTGCCAGCAGCGTGGGACAGCGACCCCAAGAGACCCAGTACTTC,CASSVGQRPQETQYF
-,TRBV30,-,TRBJ2-7,TGTGCCTGCGGTCGCCGCTACGAGCAGTACTTC,CACGRRYEQYF
TRBD1,TRBV20-1,many,TRBJ1-1,TGCAGTGCTAGGCAGGGGGCGTCGAATACTGAAGCTTTCTTT,CSARQGASNTEAFF
-,TRBV11-1,many,TRBJ1-5,TGTGCCAGCAGCTTAGCGGGTGGGCAGGGGTTCAATCAGCCCCAGCATTTT,CASSLAGGQGFNQPQHF
TRBD1,TRBV6-5,many,TRBJ2-7,TGTGCCAGCAATTTACAGCCGGGACAGTCCTACGAGCAGTACTTC,CASNLQPGQSYEQYF
-,TRBV12-3/TRBV12-4,-,TRBJ1-2,TGTGCCAGCAGTTACCGCCTAAGGCCTAACTATGGCTACACCTTC,CASSYRLRPNYGYTF
TRBD1,TRBV5-1,many,TRBJ2-4,TGCGCCAGCAGCTCGCCGGGACAGGGTGCCATTCAGTACTTC,CASSSPGQGAIQYF
-,TRBV13,many,TRBJ1-5,TGTGCCAGCAGCCTCGGGGGGAGTCAGCCCCAGCATTTT,CASSLGGSQPQHF
-,TRBV7-2,-,TRBJ2-2,TGTGCCAGCAGCTTAACCAAAGGGACCGGGGAGCTGTTTTTT,CASSLTKGTGELFF